This T cell receptor beta chain was documented in a study of cytomegalovirus exposure and HLA in healthy donors. General observations from the study: Reportedly, fewer N-insertions than the approximately 700-donor mean appeared in an Asian-associated ancestry cluster in a later analysis.

Germline CDR1 MNHNS, CDR2 SASEGT. The V gene lost 4 bases and the J gene lost 5 bases, with 11 bases spanning the gap. There are 13 residues in the CDR3. The PCR used 60 Vbeta and 13 Jbeta primers. The assay was immunoSEQ multiplex PCR, and TCRdb's table has in-frame clones only and misses some. Recorded for this sample: roughly 34,000 clones. Regarding this clone: What it binds is not known.

V and J are TRBV6-1 and TRBJ1-1; D is ambiguous. What was sequenced was PBMCs. The sequence was obtained from a man between 35 and 55 years old in good health and CMV-seronegative. DNA for the CDR3: TGTGCCAGCAGTGCTTGGCTGGAGACTGAAGCTTTCTTT. Translated, it gives CASSAWLETEAFF.